The present T cell receptor beta chain was sequenced within a study of blood T cell repertoires in COVID-19. In the source study's methods: Estimation of nucleated cell counts was performed using reference gene primer amplification. Using immunoSEQ multiplex PCR, the repertoire was profiled, and TCRdb retains in-frame clones only, with some absent. Clone size and the V and J calls come from that table; the DNA yielded D and trimming. This table holds approximately 180,000 clones, roughly 89% found once. This clone was counted a few times. V trimming: 10 bases; J trimming: 7 bases; junction bases outside the gene matches: 3. The germline gives CDR1 LNHDA, CDR2 SQIVND (reference sequence). The CDR3 sequence is 12 residues long.

The chain is built from TRBV19 and TRBJ2-1, with 11 bases fitting TRBD1. The sequencing sample was made of PBMCs or T cells enriched from blood (not recorded which). The clonotype comes from a woman aged 40 to 55 with acute COVID-19. The CDR3, as DNA: TGTGCCACCGGGACAGGGGGTAATGAGCAGTTCTTC. This codes for CATGTGGNEQFF.